This entry lists 6 T cell receptor beta chains sequenced from one sample in a study of T cell repertoires in cytomegalovirus infection. Each CDR3 protein gets one entry after TCRdb re-called the reads with MiXCR. The sample has about 920,000 distinct CDR3 sequences, 30% to 40% seen once. No antigen has been assigned to these receptors. Sequenced here: cultured CD8+ T cells from PBMCs, sampled from culture after CMV antigen stimulation. The receptor source for this set is a human donor in good health (CMV status not recorded). Some clones in this sample may be carry-over from other donors' samples.

This clonotype has just a few counts. The rearrangement joins TRBV5-5 to TRBJ2-1, with no clear D. CDR1 is SGHKS and CDR2 is YYEKEE in the germline V gene (reference sequence). The V end lost 4 bases, the J end lost 0 bases, and 8 bases lay between the germline ends. The CDR3 is 14 residues long. DNA for the CDR3: TGTGCCAGCAGCCCTCCGGTCTCCTACAATGAGCAGTTCTTC. Translated: CASSPPVSYNEQFF.

This clonotype was seen more than once but under ten times. The CDR3 loop reads CASSFNSPEQFF. DNA for the CDR3: TGTGCCAGCAGCTTCAATAGTCCTGAGCAGTTCTTC. The chain recombines TRBV7-2 with TRBJ2-1, with no clear D. Trimming took 3 bases from V and 9 from J, leaving 9 bases between them. Per the germline V gene, CDR1 is SGHTA and CDR2 is FQGNSA. This CDR3 is 12 amino acids long.

The chain couples TRBV5-1 to TRBJ1-2; D remains ambiguous. Per germline, CDR1 SGHRS and CDR2 YFSETQ. CDR3 length equals 15 residues. Deletions cut 2 bases from V and 4 bases from J, with 15 bases between. CDR3 loop: CASSFEGREIYGYTF. The DNA for the CDR3 is TGCGCCAGCAGCTTTGAAGGGCGCGAAATCTATGGCTACACCTTC.

This clonotype was found once. V and J are TRBV2 and TRBJ2-1; maybe TRBD1 (5 bases). This CDR3 has 14 residues. CDR1 and CDR2 from the germline V gene are SNHLY and FYNNEI. V was cut by 10 bases and J by 7 bases, with 20 bases left in between. For the CDR3, the DNA is TGTGCCATGCAGCGTGAAGTAGGGGTAAATGAGCAGTTCTTC. As protein: CAMQREVGVNEQFF.

At least ten counts were recorded for this clonotype. V usage is TRBV7-8 and J usage is TRBJ2-7, with D possibly matching TRBD2 (6 bases). Trimming took off 6 bases at V and 6 bases at J, with 21 bases between the two ends. The length of the CDR3 is 15 residues. CDR1 and CDR2 (germline): SGHVS, FQNEAQ. The CDR3 coding sequence is TGTGCCAGCAGGATAAGTTGGGGGGAAGACCGCGAGCAGTACGTC. It specifies CASRISWGEDREQYV.

The chain recombines TRBV6-1 with TRBJ2-7; perhaps D is TRBD1 or TRBD2 (6 bases each). Germline V gene sequence: CDR1 MNHNS, CDR2 SASEGT. The CDR3 runs to 15 residues. Deletions cut 6 bases from V and 1 base from J, with 16 bases between. The CDR3 DNA is TGTGCCAGCAGCCCCTATCGGGGGACATCCTACGAGCAGTACTTC. Its translation is CASSPYRGTSYEQYF.